The following is a T cell receptor beta chain sequence with its context. Its antigen is as yet unknown. The repertoire was sequenced with immunoSEQ multiplex PCR; TCRdb's copy has only in-frame clones and lacks some. The sample lists under 80,000 clones; around 74% were seen once. The source of the sample is a study of vaccination effects on CD4 cells after COVID-19. Within the ViraFEST assay, antigen-specific CD4+ T cells underwent expansion with viral peptide pools prior to sequencing. When ten to eleven days of culture had elapsed, CD4+ T cells were isolated. Nucleocapsid antibodies stayed negative before and after vaccination, showing no earlier SARS-CoV-2 infection. The CDR3 runs 14 residues. V was pared by 4 bases and J by 6 bases, with 16 bases between. Germline CDR1 MNHNS, CDR2 SASEGT. Whole-study findings and limits: Marked clonal contraction was seen in infection- and vaccine-induced clones late after vaccination.

V is TRBV6-1 and J is TRBJ2-7; D gene uncertain. This TCR was sampled from a human donor who received a COVID-19 vaccine. Material: CD4+ T cells from PBMCs cultured with HCoV-229E spike peptides, obtained before COVID-19 vaccination. CDR3 loop: CASSGANPLSEQYV. The CDR3 nucleotides read TGTGCCAGCAGTGGAGCTAACCCGCTTTCCGAGCAGTACGTC.